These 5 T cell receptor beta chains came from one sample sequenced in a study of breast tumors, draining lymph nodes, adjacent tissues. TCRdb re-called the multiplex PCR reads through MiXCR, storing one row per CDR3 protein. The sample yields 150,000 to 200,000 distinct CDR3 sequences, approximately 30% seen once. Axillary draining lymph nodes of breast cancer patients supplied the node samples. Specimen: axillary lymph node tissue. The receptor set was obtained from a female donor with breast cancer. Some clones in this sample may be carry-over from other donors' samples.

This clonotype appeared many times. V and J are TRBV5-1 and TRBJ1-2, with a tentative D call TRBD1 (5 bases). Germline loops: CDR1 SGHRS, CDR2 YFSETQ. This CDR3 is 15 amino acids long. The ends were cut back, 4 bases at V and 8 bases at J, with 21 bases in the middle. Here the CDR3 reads CASSENMGVAAGYTF. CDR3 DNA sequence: TGCGCCAGCAGCGAGAACATGGGGGTGGCCGCGGGCTACACCTTC.

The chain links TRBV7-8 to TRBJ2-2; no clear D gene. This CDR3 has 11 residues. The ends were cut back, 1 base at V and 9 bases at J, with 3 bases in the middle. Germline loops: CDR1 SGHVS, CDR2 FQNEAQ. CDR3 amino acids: CASSLGRELFF. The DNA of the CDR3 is TGTGCCAGCAGCTTAGGGCGGGAGCTGTTTTTT.

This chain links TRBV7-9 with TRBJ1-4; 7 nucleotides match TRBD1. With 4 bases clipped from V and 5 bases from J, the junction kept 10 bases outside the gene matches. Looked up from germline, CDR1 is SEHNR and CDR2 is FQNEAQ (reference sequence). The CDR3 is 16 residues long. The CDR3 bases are TGTGCCAGCAGCTCCCTGGACGGGACAGAAAATGAAAAACTGTTTTTT. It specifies CASSSLDGTENEKLFF.

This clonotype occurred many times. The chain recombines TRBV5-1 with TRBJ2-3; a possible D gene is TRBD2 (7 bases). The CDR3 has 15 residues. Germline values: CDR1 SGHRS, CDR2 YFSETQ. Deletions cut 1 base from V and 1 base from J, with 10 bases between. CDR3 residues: CASSLTGGGTDTQYF. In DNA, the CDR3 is TGCGCCAGCAGCTTGACGGGGGGCGGCACAGATACGCAGTATTTT.

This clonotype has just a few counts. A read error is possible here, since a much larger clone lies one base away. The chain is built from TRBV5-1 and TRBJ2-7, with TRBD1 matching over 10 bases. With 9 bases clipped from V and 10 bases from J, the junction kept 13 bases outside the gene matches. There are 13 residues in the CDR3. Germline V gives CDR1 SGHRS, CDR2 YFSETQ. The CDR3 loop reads CATKPGQGTDQYF. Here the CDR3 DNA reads TGCGCCACCAAACCGGGACAGGGGACCGACCAGTACTTC.